A single T cell receptor beta chain is shown here with its context. Its antigen is unknown. The CDR3 is 14 residues long. Germline CDR1 reads SGHDT; CDR2 reads YYEEEE. Trimming stripped 1 base from V and 4 bases from J, with 12 bases between. The sample originates from a study of shared clonotypes between healthy human individuals. Overall study findings and caveats: Represented diversity, genetic and exposure-history alike, was limited by few donors. Sorted-subset sequencing, rarefaction showed, was incomplete despite large depth.

The authors split each subset's genomic DNA evenly across several immunoSEQ plates. Clones were sequenced by immunoSEQ multiplex PCR, and TCRdb holds only the in-frame ones, with some missing. The data show about 2.3 million clones, under 95% seen once. Sequencing was carried out using naive CD4+ T cells from PBMCs. Described subset: CD45RA+ positively selected. The receptor's source is a man between 18 and 35 years old in good health. Some clones in this sample may be carry-over from other donors' samples. The chain combines TRBV5-6 with TRBJ2-7; D unclear. The CDR3 DNA reads as TGTGCCAGCAGCTTGTTTCCGAACACATACGAGCAGTACTTC. The encoded protein is CASSLFPNTYEQYF.